This entry lists 3 T cell receptor beta chains sequenced from one sample in a study of blood T cell repertoires in COVID-19. Sequencing was performed with immunoSEQ multiplex PCR; in TCRdb, only in-frame clones are kept and a portion is missing. The data show a few hundred thousand clones, 80% to 90% seen once. Material for sequencing was peripheral blood. The origin of the receptors is a woman aged 25 to 39 with active or convalescent COVID-19.

This clone was seen only a few times. The chain combines TRBV5-4 with TRBJ2-5; D possibly corresponds to TRBD1 (6 bases). The germline V and J ends were trimmed by 1 base and 4 bases, with 11 bases remaining between them. The germline gives CDR1 SGHNT, CDR2 YYREEE (reference sequence). The CDR3 consists of 14 residues. The CDR3 DNA reads as TGTGCCAGCAGCTTGAAGGGGGTGGTAGAGACCCAGTACTTC. This encodes CASSLKGVVETQYF. Full variable domain (outside the CDR3, taken from reference TRBV5-4 and TRBJ2-5): ETGVTQSPTHLIKTRGQQVTLRCSSQSGHNTVSWYQQALGQGPQFIFQYYREEENGRGNFPPRFSGLQFPNYSSELNVNALELDDSALYLCASSLKGVVETQYFGPGTRLLVL.

The V call is TRBV23-1, the J call TRBJ2-5; 7 bases align to TRBD1. TRBV23-1 is known as an ORF, though its function is uncertain. The J segment lost 5 bases and the V segment lost 3 bases, leaving 6 bases of the junction unmatched. This CDR3 contains 14 residues. The CDR3 coding sequence is TGCGCCAGCAGTCATCAAGACAGGGTCGAGACCCAGTACTTC. Protein sequence: CASSHQDRVETQYF.

This clone showed up just once. The chain carries TRBV6-4 and TRBJ2-1, with 11 nucleotides matching TRBD2. The germline V gene encodes CDR1 MRHNA and CDR2 SNTAGT. This CDR3 spans 16 amino acids. V lost 3 bases and J lost 5; bases outside the gene matches: 6. This CDR3 is CASSELLAGGHNEQFF. CDR3 nucleotide sequence: TGTGCCAGCAGTGAGCTTCTAGCGGGGGGTCACAATGAGCAGTTCTTC.